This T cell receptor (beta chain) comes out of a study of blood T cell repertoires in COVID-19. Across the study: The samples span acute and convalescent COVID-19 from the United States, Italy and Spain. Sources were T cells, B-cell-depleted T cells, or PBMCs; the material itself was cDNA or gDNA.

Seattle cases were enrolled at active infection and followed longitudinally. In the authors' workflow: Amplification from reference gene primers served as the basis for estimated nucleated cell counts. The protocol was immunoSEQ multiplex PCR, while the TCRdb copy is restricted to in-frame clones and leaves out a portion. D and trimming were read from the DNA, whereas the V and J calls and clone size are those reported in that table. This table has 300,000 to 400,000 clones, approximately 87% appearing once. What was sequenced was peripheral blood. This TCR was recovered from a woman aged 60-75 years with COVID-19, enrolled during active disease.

Written as DNA, the CDR3 is TGTGCCAGCAGTTACTCGACAGGGGGCCACTATGGCTACACCTTC. Protein: CASSYSTGGHYGYTF. This sequence joins TRBV6-5 and TRBJ1-2; 10 nucleotides line up with TRBD1. V gave up 0 bases and J gave up 3 bases; unmatched junction bases: 1. Germline values: CDR1 MNHEY, CDR2 SVGAGI. This CDR3 is 15 amino acids long.